The 6 T cell receptor beta chains presented below share a single source sample, sequenced in a study of T cells after yellow fever vaccination. TCRdb re-derived calls from the 5' RACE reads in MiXCR, one entry per CDR3 protein. Of about 120,000 distinct CDR3 sequences listed, roughly 10% are singletons. Source: CD8+ T cells sorted from PBMCs, taken on the day of the yellow fever booster vaccination. Receptor source: a man between 18 and 35 years old who received the YFV17D yellow fever vaccine.

There are many counts of this clonotype. The rearrangement uses TRBV20-1 and TRBJ2-7; 11 bases align to TRBD1. The CDR3 is made up of 17 amino acids. Trimming took 3 bases from V and 1 from J; bases not matched to a gene: 11. CDR1 and CDR2 (germline): DFQATT, SNEGSKA (reference sequence). CDR3 sequence reads: CSASRPGQGDRSYEQYF. CDR3 nucleotide sequence: TGCAGTGCTAGCCGCCCGGGACAGGGGGATCGATCCTACGAGCAGTACTTC.

This clonotype showed up many times. The chain links TRBV12-3 or TRBV12-4 to TRBJ2-5; D may match TRBD1 or TRBD2 (5 bases each). Trimming removed 7 bases from V and 5 bases from J, with 17 bases in between. The CDR3 runs to 14 residues. CDR3 bases: TGTGCCAGCACGTCTCCGGGGACCTTGGAGACCCAGTACTTC. Amino acids: CASTSPGTLETQYF.

A few counts support this clonotype. The chain joins TRBV12-3 or TRBV12-4 to TRBJ2-1; no clear D gene. The CDR3 consists of 14 residues. Deletions cut 1 base from V and 0 bases from J, with 4 bases between. This chain's CDR3 is CASSLVNSYNEQFF. CDR3 coding DNA: TGTGCCAGCAGTTTAGTGAACTCCTACAATGAGCAGTTCTTC.

The chain links TRBV4-3 to TRBJ2-7; 11 nucleotides agree with TRBD1. Unmatched junction bases numbered 8, after V lost 3 bases and J lost 4 bases. The CDR3 has 16 residues. Germline CDR1 and CDR2: LGHNA and YSLEER. The CDR3 spells CASSQNPGQGAYEQYF. Written as DNA, the CDR3 is TGCGCCAGCAGCCAGAACCCAGGACAGGGGGCTTACGAGCAGTACTTC.

This chain links TRBV6-2 or TRBV6-3 with TRBJ1-1; possibly TRBD1 for D (6 bases). V was shortened by 0 bases and J by 1 base, with 12 bases between the two germline ends. Germline loops: CDR1 MNHEY, CDR2 SVGEGT. CDR3 length: 16 residues. This CDR3 is CASSYSTRGGNTEAFF. As DNA, the CDR3 is TGTGCCAGCAGTTACTCGACCAGGGGAGGGAACACTGAAGCTTTCTTT.

About this clonotype: The junction shows a germline mismatch at one end, possibly a read error. V and J are TRBV7-9 and TRBJ2-4, with TRBD1 identical over 8 bases. Germline V CDR1 and CDR2: SEHNR, FQNEAQ (reference sequence). The CDR3 totals 17 residues. As DNA, the CDR3 is TGTGCCAGCAGTTTAGTGGGCCAGGGGGCCCCCAAAAACATTCAGTACTTC. Residues: CASSLVGQGAPKNIQYF.